What follows is one T cell receptor (beta chain) and its context. In the original workflow: Quantification of nucleated cells was approximated via reference gene primer amplification. Profiling relied on immunoSEQ multiplex PCR, and the TCRdb table lists in-frame clones only, not all of them. V, J and clone size reflect that table, while D and trimming were determined from the DNA. The sample lists about 220,000 clones, about four fifths occurring once. The data originate from a study of blood T cell repertoires in COVID-19. Across the study: Donors in the United States, Italy and Spain gave samples during acute or convalescent COVID-19. T cells, B-cell-depleted T cells, or PBMCs supplied cDNA or gDNA.

Trimming removed 4 bases from V and 7 bases from J; junction bases left unmatched: 5. The CDR3 is 15 amino acids. Germline V gives CDR1 SNHLY, CDR2 FYNNEI. In Cohort 3, a recovered donor had either two negative PCRs, clearance, or symptom resolution. Sequences were obtained from PBMCs or T cells enriched from blood (not recorded which). The source of this sequence is a woman aged 40 to 49 who had recovered from COVID-19. V usage is TRBV2 and J usage is TRBJ2-4; 12 nucleotides agree with TRBD2. CDR3 in amino acids: CASSGTSGTGNIQYF. The CDR3 coding sequence is TGTGCCAGCAGTGGGACTAGCGGGACGGGTAACATTCAGTACTTC.